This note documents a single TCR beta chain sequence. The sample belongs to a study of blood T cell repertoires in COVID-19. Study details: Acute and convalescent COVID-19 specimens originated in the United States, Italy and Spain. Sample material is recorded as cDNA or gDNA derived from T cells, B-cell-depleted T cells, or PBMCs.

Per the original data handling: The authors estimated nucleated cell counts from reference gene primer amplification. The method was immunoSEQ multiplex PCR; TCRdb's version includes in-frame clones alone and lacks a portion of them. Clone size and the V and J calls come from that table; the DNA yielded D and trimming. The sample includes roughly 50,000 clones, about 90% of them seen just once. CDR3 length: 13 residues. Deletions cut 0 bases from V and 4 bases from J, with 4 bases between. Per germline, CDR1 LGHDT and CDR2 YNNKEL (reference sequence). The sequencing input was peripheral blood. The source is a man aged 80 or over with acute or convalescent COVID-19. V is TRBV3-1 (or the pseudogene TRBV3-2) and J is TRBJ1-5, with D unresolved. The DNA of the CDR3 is TGTGCCAGCAGCCAAGAGCTAAATCAGCCCCAGCATTTT. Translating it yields CASSQELNQPQHF.